A selection of T cell receptor beta chains follows, all from one sample in a study of blood T cell repertoires in COVID-19. Repertoires were generated with immunoSEQ multiplex PCR, while TCRdb's copy carries only in-frame clones and drops some. The sample has some 250,000 clones, approximately 90% seen once; the top ten hold approximately 9%. Material: PBMCs or T cells enriched from blood (not recorded which). These receptors all stem from a man aged 40-49 years who had recovered from COVID-19. Both conserved end residues are part of each CDR3. The order of the fields is V gene, J gene, D gene, clone size, CDR3 DNA, CDR3 protein. D genes are given only for firm matches. Rows may omit the clone size; those that give it use once, few, many or a size class.

TRBV13,TRBJ1-3,TRBD1,once,TGTGCCAGCAGCCCCGACAGGGCGAGCTCTGGAAACACCATATATTTT,CASSPDRASSGNTIYF
TRBV5-1,TRBJ2-7,TRBD2,.,TGCGCCAGCAGCTTGGCCGCTAGCGGGGTTACCTACGAGCAGTACTTC,CASSLAASGVTYEQYF
TRBV2,TRBJ2-2,TRBD1,.,TGTGCCAGCAGTGATGGGACAGGGGGCACCGGGGAGCTGTTTTTT,CASSDGTGGTGELFF
TRBV7-5,TRBJ1-6,.,.,TGTGCCAGACCTCTGGGACAGGGGAATTCACCCCTCCACTTT,CARPLGQGNSPLHF
TRBV11-2,TRBJ2-5,TRBD1,.,TGTGCCAGCAGCCGTAACAGGGGGTGGGAGACCCAGTACTTC,CASSRNRGWETQYF
TRBV3-1/TRBV3-2,TRBJ1-2,.,.,TGTGCCAGCAGCCAAGTTAGCAGGGGATTAGGCTATGGCTACACCTTC,CASSQVSRGLGYGYTF
TRBV11-3,TRBJ2-1,TRBD2,.,TGTGCCAGCAGCCCAACGGGACTAACCGCGGATGAGCAGTTCTTC,CASSPTGLTADEQFF
TRBV9,TRBJ1-1,TRBD1,.,TGTGCCAGCAGCGGAAGGCAGGGGGCCTTGAACACTGAAGCTTTCTTT,CASSGRQGALNTEAFF
TRBV5-1,TRBJ1-1,TRBD1,few,TGCGCCAGCAAGAAAGACAGGGGGCTTTGGGCTGAAGCTTTCTTT,CASKKDRGLWAEAFF
TRBV3-1/TRBV3-2,TRBJ2-2,.,.,TGTGCCAGCAGCCAAGTAAGGGGTGGGGAGCTGTTTTTT,CASSQVRGGELFF
TRBV10-1,TRBJ2-7,.,.,TGCGCCAGCAGTGTTGGGCCAGACCACGAGCAGTACTTC,CASSVGPDHEQYF
TRBV3-1/TRBV3-2,TRBJ2-7,.,.,TGTGCCAGCAGCTCCCGACAGAGCTCCTACGAGCAGTACTTC,CASSSRQSSYEQYF
TRBV6-5,TRBJ1-2,.,.,TGTGCCAGCAGTTATGTAGTTAACTATGGCTACACCTTC,CASSYVVNYGYTF
TRBV7-9,TRBJ2-1,.,.,TGTGCCAGCAGCTTAGCTACAGGGTGGGGATACAATGAGCAGTTCTTC,CASSLATGWGYNEQFF
TRBV5-6,TRBJ2-7,.,.,TGTGCCAGCAGCTTGGGGTGGAGCTCCTACGAGCAGTACTTC,CASSLGWSSYEQYF
TRBV3-1/TRBV3-2,TRBJ2-1,.,.,TGTGCCAGCAGCCAAGCCGACGGGAGTCCGCAGTTCTTC,CASSQADGSPQFF
TRBV19,TRBJ2-1,TRBD2,.,TGTGCCAGTAGCGCACAGGGTCTAGCGGGAGTAGCCGGGATCTTC,CASSAQGLAGVAGIF
TRBV29-1,TRBJ1-2,TRBD1,.,TGCAGCGCGGGCCGCGACAGGGGAAGTAACTATGGCTACACCTTC,CSAGRDRGSNYGYTF
TRBV7-9,TRBJ2-5,TRBD1,.,TGTGCCAGCAGCCCGACCCCGGGACAGGAAAAAGAGACCCAGTACTTC,CASSPTPGQEKETQYF
TRBV5-8,TRBJ1-6,TRBD1,.,TGTGCCAGCAGCCCGGGTACAGGGGGGTATAATTCACCCCTCCACTTT,CASSPGTGGYNSPLHF
TRBV27,TRBJ2-7,.,.,TGTGCCAGCAGTTTGTGGCCTGCCTACGAGCAGTACTTC,CASSLWPAYEQYF
TRBV6-6,TRBJ2-7,TRBD2,.,TGTGCCAGCAGAACCGTCGGGCGGGAGGTTTACGAGCAGTACTTC,CASRTVGREVYEQYF
TRBV27,TRBJ2-1,TRBD2,.,TGTGCCAGCAGTTCCCTAGCGGGAGGGCTCAATGAGCAGTTCTTC,CASSSLAGGLNEQFF
TRBV30,TRBJ1-1,.,.,TGTGCCTGGGGCCGACTCACTGAAGCTTTCTTT,CAWGRLTEAFF
TRBV28,TRBJ1-5,.,.,TGTGCCAGCAGTTTTTACCGGGACATCGGGTTTTCGATCCCCCAGCATTTT,CASSFYRDIGFSIPQHF
TRBV2,TRBJ1-2,.,few,TGTGCCAGCAGTGATATGGCTGGCTACACCTTC,CASSDMAGYTF
TRBV27,TRBJ2-3,.,.,TGTGCCAGCAGTTTGTCGATGCGAGATACGCAGTATTTT,CASSLSMRDTQYF
TRBV18,TRBJ2-7,.,.,TGTGCCAGCTCACCACTGTCTACCTACGAGCAGTACTTC,CASSPLSTYEQYF
TRBV30,TRBJ2-2,.,once,TGTGCCTGGAGTGGAGTCGTCGGGGAGCTGTTTTTT,CAWSGVVGELFF
TRBV28,TRBJ2-5,TRBD1,.,TGTGCCAGCAGTTTATTGGACAGGGGGGCAGAGACCCAGTACTTC,CASSLLDRGAETQYF
TRBV7-8,TRBJ2-3,.,.,TGTGCCAGCAGCTCGGCTCAGGGGGGAGCAGATACGCAGTATTTT,CASSSAQGGADTQYF